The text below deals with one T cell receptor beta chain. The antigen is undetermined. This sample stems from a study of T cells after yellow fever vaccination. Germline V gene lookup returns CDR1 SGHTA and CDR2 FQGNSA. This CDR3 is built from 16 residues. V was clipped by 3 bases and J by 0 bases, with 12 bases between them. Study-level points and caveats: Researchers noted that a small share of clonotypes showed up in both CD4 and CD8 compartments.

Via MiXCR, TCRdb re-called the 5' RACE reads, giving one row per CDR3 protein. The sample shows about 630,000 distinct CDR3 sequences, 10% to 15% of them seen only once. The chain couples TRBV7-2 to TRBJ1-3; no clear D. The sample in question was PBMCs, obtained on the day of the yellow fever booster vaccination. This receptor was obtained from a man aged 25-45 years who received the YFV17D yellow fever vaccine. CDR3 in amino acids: CASSFAAQSSGNTIYF. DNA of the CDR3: TGTGCCAGCAGCTTCGCAGCTCAGAGCTCTGGAAACACCATATATTTT.